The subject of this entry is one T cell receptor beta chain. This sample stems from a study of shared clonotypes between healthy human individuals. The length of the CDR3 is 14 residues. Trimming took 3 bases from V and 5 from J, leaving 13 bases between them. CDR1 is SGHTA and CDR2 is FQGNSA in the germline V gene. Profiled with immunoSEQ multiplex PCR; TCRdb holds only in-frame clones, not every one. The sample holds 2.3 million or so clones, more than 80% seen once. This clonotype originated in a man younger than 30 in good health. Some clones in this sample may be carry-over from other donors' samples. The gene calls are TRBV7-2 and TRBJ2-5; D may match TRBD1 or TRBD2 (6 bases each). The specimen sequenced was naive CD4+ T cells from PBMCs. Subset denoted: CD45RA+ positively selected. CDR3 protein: CASSFQGRLETQYF. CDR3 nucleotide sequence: TGTGCCAGCAGCTTCCAGGGGAGGCTTGAGACCCAGTACTTC. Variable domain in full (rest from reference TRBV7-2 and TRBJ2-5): GAGVSQSPSNKVTEKGKDVELRCDPISGHTALYWYRQSLGQGLEFLIYFQGNSAPDKSGLPSDRFSAERTGGSVSTLTIQRTQQEDSAVYLCASSFQGRLETQYFGPGTRLLVL.